A selection of T cell receptor beta chains follows, all from one sample in a study of blood T cell repertoires in COVID-19. TCRdb keeps only in-frame clones here, not all; method: immunoSEQ multiplex PCR. Found here are under 300,000 clones, 70% to 90% of them singletons; the top ten hold 2% to 2.5%. The source material was peripheral blood. These receptors were obtained from a woman aged 40 to 50 who had recovered from COVID-19. CDR3s include the opening cysteine and the closing phenylalanine or tryptophan. D genes are given only for firm matches. Clone size is not always given. Where it is, it says once, few, many or a class for expanded clones.

d_call clone_size j_call cdr3_length v_call cdr3_nt cdr3_aa
TRBD1 NA TRBJ2-5 14 TRBV6-5 TGTGCCAGCAGTTACTCGAACAGGGGGGAGACCCAGTACTTC CASSYSNRGETQYF
TRBD2 NA TRBJ2-1 17 TRBV4-2 TGTGCCAGCAGCACTAGGACTAGCGGGGGGGTTAAGGATGAGCAGTTCTTC CASSTRTSGGVKDEQFF
TRBD2 NA TRBJ2-1 15 TRBV19 TGTGCCAGTAGTATCCTAGCGGGACGTTACAATGAGCAGTTCTTC CASSILAGRYNEQFF
TRBD1 NA TRBJ2-2 15 TRBV10-3 TGTGCCATCAGTGCCCGACAGGGAAACACCGGGGAGCTGTTTTTT CAISARQGNTGELFF
NA NA TRBJ1-4 14 TRBV7-9 TGTGCCAGCAGGAGCACAGGGAGTAATGAAAAACTGTTTTTT CASRSTGSNEKLFF
NA NA TRBJ1-4 16 TRBV28 TGTGCCAGCAGTTCCTTCGGACAGACAGCTAATGAAAAACTGTTTTTT CASSSFGQTANEKLFF
TRBD1 NA TRBJ2-5 16 TRBV4-3 TGCGCCAGCAGCCAAGATGGGACAGGGAGCCAAGAGACCCAGTACTTC CASSQDGTGSQETQYF
NA NA TRBJ1-5 17 TRBV28 TGTGCCAGCAGTTTACCACAGGGAGGGTATAGCAATCAGCCCCAGCATTTT CASSLPQGGYSNQPQHF
TRBD2 NA TRBJ2-3 17 TRBV7-8 TGTGCCAGCAGCTCAGCGGGACTGTCTCCTAGCACAGATACGCAGTATTTT CASSSAGLSPSTDTQYF
TRBD2 NA TRBJ2-5 15 TRBV2 TGTGCCAGCAGCTTTCAGGGACTACAAAAAGAGACCCAGTACTTC CASSFQGLQKETQYF
TRBD2 NA TRBJ2-1 16 TRBV7-9 TGTGCCAGCAGCTTAGTGGGGGGAGGGCGGAACAATGAGCAGTTCTTC CASSLVGGGRNNEQFF
TRBD1 NA TRBJ1-3 17 TRBV28 TGTGCCAGCAGTTACCTGCGGACAGGGAGCTCTGGAAACACCATATATTTT CASSYLRTGSSGNTIYF
TRBD1 NA TRBJ2-6 18 TRBV19 TGTGCCAGTAGTATTACTGGACAGGGGGCGTCAGGGGCCAACGTCCTGACTTTC CASSITGQGASGANVLTF
TRBD2 NA TRBJ2-7 14 TRBV5-1 TGCGCCAGCAGCGGCGGGGGAGGGCCCTACGAGCAGTACTTC CASSGGGGPYEQYF
TRBD1 NA TRBJ2-2 16 TRBV25-1 TGTGCCAGCAGGACCGGGACAGGGGAAGGGACCGGGGAGCTGTTTTTT CASRTGTGEGTGELFF
TRBD1 NA TRBJ2-7 14 TRBV7-8 TGTGCCAGCAGCCGGGGACAGGGGGGCTACGAGCAGTACTTC CASSRGQGGYEQYF
NA NA TRBJ1-6 14 TRBV28 TGTGCCAGCAGTTTAGAGGGAAATAATTCACCCCTCCACTTT CASSLEGNNSPLHF
TRBD2 NA TRBJ2-7 16 TRBV5-1 TGCGCCAGCAGCTTAGGGGTAGCGGGAGTTTTCTACGAGCAGTACTTC CASSLGVAGVFYEQYF
NA NA TRBJ2-3 15 TRBV19 TGTGCCAGTAGTATAGGACACATAGTTACGGATACGCAGTATTTT CASSIGHIVTDTQYF
NA once TRBJ1-4 15 TRBV19 TGTGCCAGTAGTATAGATTCAGGGGTGGCTGAAAAACTGTTTTTT CASSIDSGVAEKLFF
NA NA TRBJ1-4 15 TRBV29-1 TGCAGCGCCCCCCGGGGGAGAACAACTAATGAAAAACTGTTTTTT CSAPRGRTTNEKLFF